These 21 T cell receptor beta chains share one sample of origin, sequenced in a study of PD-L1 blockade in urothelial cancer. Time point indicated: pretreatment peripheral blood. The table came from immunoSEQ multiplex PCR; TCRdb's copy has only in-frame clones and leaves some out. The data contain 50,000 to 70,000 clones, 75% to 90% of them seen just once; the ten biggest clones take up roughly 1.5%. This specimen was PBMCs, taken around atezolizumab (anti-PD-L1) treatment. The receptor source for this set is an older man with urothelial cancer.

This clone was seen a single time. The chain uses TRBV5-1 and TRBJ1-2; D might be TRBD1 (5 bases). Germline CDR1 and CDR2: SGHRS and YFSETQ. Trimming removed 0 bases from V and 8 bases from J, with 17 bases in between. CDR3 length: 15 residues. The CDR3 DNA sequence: TGCGCCAGCAGCTTGGGACAGAATCATCTTGGAGGCTACACCTTC. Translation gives CASSLGQNHLGGYTF.

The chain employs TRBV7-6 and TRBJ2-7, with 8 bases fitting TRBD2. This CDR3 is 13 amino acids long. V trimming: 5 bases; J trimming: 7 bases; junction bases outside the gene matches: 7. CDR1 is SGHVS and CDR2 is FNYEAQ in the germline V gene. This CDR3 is CASSPNSGTEQYF. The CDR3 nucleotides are TGTGCCAGCAGCCCAAATAGCGGGACGGAGCAGTACTTC. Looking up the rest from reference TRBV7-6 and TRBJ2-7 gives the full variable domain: GAGVSQSPRYKVTKRGQDVALRCDPISGHVSLYWYRQALGQGPEFLTYFNYEAQQDKSGLPNDRFSAERPEGSISTLTIQRTEQRDSAMYRCASSPNSGTEQYFGPGTRLTVT.

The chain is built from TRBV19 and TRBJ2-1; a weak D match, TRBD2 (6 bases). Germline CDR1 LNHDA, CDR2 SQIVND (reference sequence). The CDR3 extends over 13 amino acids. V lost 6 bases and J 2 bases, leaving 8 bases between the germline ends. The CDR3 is CASRWGAYNEQFF. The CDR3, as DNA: TGTGCCAGTAGGTGGGGGGCCTACAATGAGCAGTTCTTC. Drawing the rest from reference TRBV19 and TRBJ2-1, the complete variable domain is DGGITQSPKYLFRKEGQNVTLSCEQNLNHDAMYWYRQDPGQGLRLIYYSQIVNDFQKGDIAEGYSVSREKKESFPLTVTSAQKNPTAFYLCASRWGAYNEQFFGPGTRLTVL.

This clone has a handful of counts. The CDR3 sequence: CASSTGANVLTF. CDR3 in DNA: TGTGCCAGCTCAACTGGGGCCAACGTCCTGACTTTC. The chain employs TRBV7-9 and TRBJ2-6, with D uncertain. This CDR3 region has 12 residues. V was trimmed by 8 bases and J by 2 bases, leaving 4 bases between them. The germline V gene encodes CDR1 SEHNR and CDR2 FQNEAQ (reference sequence).

The CDR3, as DNA: TGTGCCACCAGCAGAGATCTCGCAGGGGAGCAGTTCTTC. Translated: CATSRDLAGEQFF. The genes are TRBV15 and TRBJ2-1, with D possibly TRBD1 on 5 matching bases. Germline V gene lookup returns CDR1 LNHNV and CDR2 YYDKDF (reference sequence). Trimming pared 0 bases from V and 10 bases from J, leaving 10 bases between. The CDR3 runs 13 residues.

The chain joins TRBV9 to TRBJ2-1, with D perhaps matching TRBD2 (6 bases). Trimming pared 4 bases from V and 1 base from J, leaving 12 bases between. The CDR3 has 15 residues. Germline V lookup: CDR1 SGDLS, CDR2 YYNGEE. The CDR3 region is CASSLGLASYNEQFF. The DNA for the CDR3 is TGTGCCAGCAGCCTCGGGCTAGCGTCCTACAATGAGCAGTTCTTC.

CDR3: CASSYWTSQAYEQYF. The CDR3 DNA is TGTGCCAGCAGCTATTGGACTAGCCAAGCCTACGAGCAGTACTTC. V and J are TRBV5-5 and TRBJ2-7; TRBD2 matches 8 bases. CDR3 size: 15 residues. CDR1 is SGHKS, CDR2 YYEKEE, per germline (reference sequence). The J segment lost 2 bases and the V segment lost 3 bases, leaving 7 bases of the junction unmatched.

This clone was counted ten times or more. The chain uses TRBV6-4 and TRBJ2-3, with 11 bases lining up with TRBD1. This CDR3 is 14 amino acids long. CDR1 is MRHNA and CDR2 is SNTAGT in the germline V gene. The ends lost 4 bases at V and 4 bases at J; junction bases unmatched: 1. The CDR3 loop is CASSGTGGADTQYF. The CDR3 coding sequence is TGTGCCAGCAGTGGGACAGGGGGCGCAGATACGCAGTATTTT.

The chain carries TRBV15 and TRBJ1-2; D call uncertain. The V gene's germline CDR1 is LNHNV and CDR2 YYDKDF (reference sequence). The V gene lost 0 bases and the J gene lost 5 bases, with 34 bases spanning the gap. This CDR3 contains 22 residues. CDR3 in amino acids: CATSRELGSGLIRSKSRYGYTF. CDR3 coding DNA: TGTGCCACCAGCAGAGAACTCGGGTCTGGGTTGATACGGAGTAAGTCCCGATATGGCTACACCTTC.

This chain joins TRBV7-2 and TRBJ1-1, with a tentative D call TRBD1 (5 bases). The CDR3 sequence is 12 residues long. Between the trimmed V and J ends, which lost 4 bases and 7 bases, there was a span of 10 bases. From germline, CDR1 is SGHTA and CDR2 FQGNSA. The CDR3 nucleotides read TGTGCCAGCAGCTCCGGGGGATTTGAAGCTTTCTTT. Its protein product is CASSSGGFEAFF. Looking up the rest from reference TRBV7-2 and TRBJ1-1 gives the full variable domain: GAGVSQSPSNKVTEKGKDVELRCDPISGHTALYWYRQSLGQGLEFLIYFQGNSAPDKSGLPSDRFSAERTGGSVSTLTIQRTQQEDSAVYLCASSSGGFEAFFGQGTRLTVV.

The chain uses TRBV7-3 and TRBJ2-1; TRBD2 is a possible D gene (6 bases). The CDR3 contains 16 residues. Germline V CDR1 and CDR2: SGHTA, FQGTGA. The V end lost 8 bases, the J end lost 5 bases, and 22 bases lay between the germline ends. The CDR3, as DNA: TGTGCCAGCCTCTATGGGCGGCAGGGAGGCAACAATGAGCAGTTCTTC. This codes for CASLYGRQGGNNEQFF.

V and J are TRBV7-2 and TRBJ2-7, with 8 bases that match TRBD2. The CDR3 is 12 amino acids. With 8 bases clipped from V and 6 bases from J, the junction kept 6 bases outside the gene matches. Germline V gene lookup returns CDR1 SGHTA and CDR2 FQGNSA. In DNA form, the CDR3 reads TGTGCCAGCGCGGGGGGCTTCGGCGAGCAGTACTTC. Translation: CASAGGFGEQYF.

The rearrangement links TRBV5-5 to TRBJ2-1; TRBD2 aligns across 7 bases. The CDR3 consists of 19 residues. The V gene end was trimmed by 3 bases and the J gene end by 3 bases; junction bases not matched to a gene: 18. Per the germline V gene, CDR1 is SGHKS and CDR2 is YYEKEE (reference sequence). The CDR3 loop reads CASSWDPGETGGRYNEQFF. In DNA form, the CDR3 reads TGTGCCAGCAGCTGGGACCCGGGGGAAACGGGAGGACGCTACAATGAGCAGTTCTTC.

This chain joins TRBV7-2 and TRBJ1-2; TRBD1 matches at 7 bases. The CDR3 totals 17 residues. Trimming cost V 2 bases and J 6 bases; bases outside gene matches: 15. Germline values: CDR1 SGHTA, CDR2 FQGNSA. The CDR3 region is CASSLPMLTFGTDGYTF. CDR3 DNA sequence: TGTGCCAGCAGCTTACCAATGCTAACCTTCGGGACAGATGGCTACACCTTC.

The CDR3 loop reads CASTPPSEGRTEAFF. In DNA, the CDR3 is TGTGCCAGCACCCCACCCTCGGAGGGGCGAACTGAAGCTTTCTTT. The V call is TRBV28, the J call TRBJ1-1, with a weak D call TRBD1 (5 bases). Per germline, CDR1 MDHEN and CDR2 SYDVKM. Trimming cost V 7 bases and J 5 bases, with 20 bases left between them. The CDR3 runs to 15 residues.

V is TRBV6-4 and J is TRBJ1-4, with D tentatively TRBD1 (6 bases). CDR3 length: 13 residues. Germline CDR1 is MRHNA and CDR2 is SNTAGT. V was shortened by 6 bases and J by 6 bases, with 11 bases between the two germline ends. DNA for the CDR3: TGTGCCAGCAGGGGGGCAGGGTATGAAAAACTGTTTTTT. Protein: CASRGAGYEKLFF.

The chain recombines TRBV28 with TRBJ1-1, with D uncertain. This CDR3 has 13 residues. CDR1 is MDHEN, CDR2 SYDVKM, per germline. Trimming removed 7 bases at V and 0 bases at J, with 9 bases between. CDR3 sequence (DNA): TGTGCCAGCACTCCCGACATGAACACTGAAGCTTTCTTT. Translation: CASTPDMNTEAFF.

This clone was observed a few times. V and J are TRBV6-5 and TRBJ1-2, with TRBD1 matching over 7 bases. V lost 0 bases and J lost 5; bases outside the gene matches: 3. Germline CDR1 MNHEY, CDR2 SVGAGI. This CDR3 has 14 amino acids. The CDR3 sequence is CASSYSPTGYGYTF. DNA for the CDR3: TGTGCCAGCAGTTACTCACCGACAGGGTATGGCTACACCTTC.

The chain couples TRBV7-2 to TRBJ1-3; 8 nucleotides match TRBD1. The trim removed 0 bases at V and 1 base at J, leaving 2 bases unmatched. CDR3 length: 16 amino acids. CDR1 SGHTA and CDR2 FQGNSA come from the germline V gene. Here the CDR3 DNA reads TGTGCCAGCAGCTTAGCCACAGGGGGATCTGGAAACACCATATATTTT. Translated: CASSLATGGSGNTIYF.

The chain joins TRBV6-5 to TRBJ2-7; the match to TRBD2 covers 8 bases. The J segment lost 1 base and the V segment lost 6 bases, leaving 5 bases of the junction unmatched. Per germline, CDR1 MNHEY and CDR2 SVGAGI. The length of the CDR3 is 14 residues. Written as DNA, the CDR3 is TGTGCCAGCAGCCCTGGACTAGCATCCTACGAGCAGTACTTC. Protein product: CASSPGLASYEQYF.

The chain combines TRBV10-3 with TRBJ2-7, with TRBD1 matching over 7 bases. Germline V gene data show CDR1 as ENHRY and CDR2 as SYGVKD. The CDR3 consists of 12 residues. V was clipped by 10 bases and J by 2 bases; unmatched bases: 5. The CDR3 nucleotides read TGTGCCACCGGACAGGATACCTACGAGCAGTACTTC. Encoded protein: CATGQDTYEQYF.